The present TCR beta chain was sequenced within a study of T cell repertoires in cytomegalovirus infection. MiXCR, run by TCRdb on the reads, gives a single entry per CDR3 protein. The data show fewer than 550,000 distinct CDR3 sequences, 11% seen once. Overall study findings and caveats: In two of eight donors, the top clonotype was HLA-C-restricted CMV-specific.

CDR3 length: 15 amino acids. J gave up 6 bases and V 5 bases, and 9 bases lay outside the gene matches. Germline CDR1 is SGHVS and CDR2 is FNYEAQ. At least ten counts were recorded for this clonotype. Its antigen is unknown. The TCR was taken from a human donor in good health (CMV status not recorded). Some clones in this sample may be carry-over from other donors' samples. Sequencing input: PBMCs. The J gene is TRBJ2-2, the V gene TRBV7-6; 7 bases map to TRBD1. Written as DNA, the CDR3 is TGTGCCAGCAGCACCCAAGACAGGGTCGCCGGGGAGCTGTTTTTT. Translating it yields CASSTQDRVAGELFF.